Listed here are 7 T cell receptor beta chains from one sample, sequenced in a study of T cells expressing NK-cell markers. Reprocessing the 5' RACE reads, TCRdb reports a single entry for every CDR3 protein and omits DNA. The sample's table shows roughly 180,000 distinct CDR3 sequences. The sample consisted of blood T cells: a sorted CD56 or NKG2C T cell subset, CD4+ or CD8+ T cells, or bulk PBMC T cells (not recorded which). The receptors originated from a woman aged 18 to 75 in good health.

This rearrangement joins TRBV27 to TRBJ2-7; without DNA, the TCRdb call of TRBD1 cannot be checked. Germline assignment: CDR1 MNHEY and CDR2 SMNVEV (reference sequence). The CDR3 contains 16 residues. CDR3 sequence reads: CASSLYVGISSYEQYF.

This chain uses TRBV7-3 with TRBJ2-1; TCRdb designates TRBD1, a call that cannot be tested without DNA. Germline V gene lookup returns CDR1 SGHTA and CDR2 FQGTGA. The CDR3 is 16 amino acids. CDR3 loop: CASSLTFSTGYNEQFF.

The chain combines TRBV2 with TRBJ1-5; lacking DNA, the TRBD1 call made by TCRdb goes unchecked. The CDR3 has 13 amino acids. Germline CDR1 SNHLY, CDR2 FYNNEI. The CDR3 sequence is CASTRYRDQPQHF.

V and J are TRBV7-3 and TRBJ2-1. The CDR3 sequence is 15 residues long. Looked up from germline, CDR1 is SGHTA and CDR2 is FQGTGA. The CDR3 sequence: CASSLAGGLDNEQFF. The whole variable domain, filled in from reference TRBV7-3 and TRBJ2-1, reads GAGVSQTPSNKVTEKGKYVELRCDPISGHTALYWYRQSLGQGPEFLIYFQGTGAADDSGLPNDRFFAVRPEGSVSTLKIQRTERGDSAVYLCASSLAGGLDNEQFFGPGTRLTVL.

The chain carries TRBV15 and TRBJ2-5; TCRdb designates TRBD1, a call that cannot be tested without DNA. The CDR3 runs 15 residues. Germline V lookup: CDR1 LNHNV, CDR2 YYDKDF (reference sequence). The CDR3 is CATSKGGGGDETQYF.

V and J are TRBV4-2 and TRBJ2-2; absent DNA, TCRdb's TRBD2 call cannot be checked. Germline V gene data show CDR1 as LGHNA and CDR2 as YNFKEQ. This CDR3 contains 16 residues. The chain's CDR3 is CASSQDSGGGTGELFF.

The chain has TRBV5-6 and TRBJ2-7; TCRdb names TRBD1, which stays unverified in the absence of DNA. The CDR3 spans 14 residues. CDR1 and CDR2 from the germline V gene are SGHDT and YYEEEE. The CDR3 is CASESSRGSYEQYF.